This TCR beta chain comes out of a study of tumor-infiltrating lymphocytes in primary liver carcinoma. In the study overall: Patients were both men and women, whose ages ran from 30 to 69 years.

Germline CDR1 SGHDT, CDR2 YYEEEE. The V end was cut by 1 base, the J end by 6 bases, with 11 bases between. The CDR3 extends over 13 amino acids. For blood RNA, unsorted whole blood served as the source, and germline DNA was extracted too. With a constant-region primer, TCR beta cDNA was made from approximately 450 ng of total RNA. Libraries of TCR beta came from three nested multiplex PCR rounds with slightly modified ARM-PCR. It was with TRBV1-TRBV30 forward primers and a C-beta reverse primer that the first two PCR rounds were run, at roughly 9 cycles each. TCRdb itself ran the multiplex PCR reads through MiXCR, one entry per CDR3 protein. In the table there are just over 300,000 distinct CDR3 sequences, approximately 54% of which are singletons.

The specimen sequenced was peripheral blood. The chain combines TRBV5-6 with TRBJ2-7; possibly TRBD2 for D (6 bases). This clonotype was sampled from a woman younger than 45 with primary liver carcinoma and hepatitis B virus infection. The CDR3 sequence: CASSLYAGREQYF. CDR3 bases: TGTGCCAGCAGCTTGTATGCGGGGCGCGAGCAGTACTTC.